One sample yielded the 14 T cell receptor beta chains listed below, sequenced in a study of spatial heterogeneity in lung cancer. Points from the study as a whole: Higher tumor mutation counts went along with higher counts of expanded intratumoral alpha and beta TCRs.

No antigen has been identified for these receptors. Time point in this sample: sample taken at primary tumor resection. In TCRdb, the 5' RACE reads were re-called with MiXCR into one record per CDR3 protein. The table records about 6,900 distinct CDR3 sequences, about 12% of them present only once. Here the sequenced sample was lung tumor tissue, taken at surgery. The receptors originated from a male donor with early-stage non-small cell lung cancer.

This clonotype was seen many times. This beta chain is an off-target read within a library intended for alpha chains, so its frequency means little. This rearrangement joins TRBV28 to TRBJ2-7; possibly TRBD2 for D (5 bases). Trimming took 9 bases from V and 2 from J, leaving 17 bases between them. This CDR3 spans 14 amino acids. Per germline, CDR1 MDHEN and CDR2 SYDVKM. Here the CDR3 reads CASSRGSRPYEQYF. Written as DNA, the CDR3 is TGTGCCAGTAGTAGAGGGTCCCGACCCTACGAGCAGTACTTC.

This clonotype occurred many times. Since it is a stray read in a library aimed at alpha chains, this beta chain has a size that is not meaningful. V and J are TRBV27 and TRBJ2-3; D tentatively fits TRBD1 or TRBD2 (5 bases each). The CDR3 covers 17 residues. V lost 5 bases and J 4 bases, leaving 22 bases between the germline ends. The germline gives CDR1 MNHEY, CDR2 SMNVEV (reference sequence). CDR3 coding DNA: TGTGCCAGCAGTCCCCATCCCGGGGCCCGAGGGGCAGATACGCAGTATTTT. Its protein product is CASSPHPGARGADTQYF.

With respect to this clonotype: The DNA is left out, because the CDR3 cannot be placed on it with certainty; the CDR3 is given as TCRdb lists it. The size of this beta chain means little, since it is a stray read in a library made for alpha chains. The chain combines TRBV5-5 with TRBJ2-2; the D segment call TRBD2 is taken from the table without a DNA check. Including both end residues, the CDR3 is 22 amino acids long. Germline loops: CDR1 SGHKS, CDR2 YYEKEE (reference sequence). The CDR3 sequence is CASSFYICSATPTSGFAGELFF.

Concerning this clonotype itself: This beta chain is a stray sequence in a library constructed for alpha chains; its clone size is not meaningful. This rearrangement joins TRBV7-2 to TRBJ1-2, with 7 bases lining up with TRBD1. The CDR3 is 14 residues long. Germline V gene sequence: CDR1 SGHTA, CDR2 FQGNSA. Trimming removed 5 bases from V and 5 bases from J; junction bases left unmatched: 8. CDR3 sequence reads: CASSPDRVGYGYTF. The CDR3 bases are TGTGCCAGCAGCCCAGACAGGGTAGGATATGGCTACACCTTC. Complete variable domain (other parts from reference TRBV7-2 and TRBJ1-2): GAGVSQSPSNKVTEKGKDVELRCDPISGHTALYWYRQSLGQGLEFLIYFQGNSAPDKSGLPSDRFSAERTGGSVSTLTIQRTQQEDSAVYLCASSPDRVGYGYTFGSGTRLTVV.

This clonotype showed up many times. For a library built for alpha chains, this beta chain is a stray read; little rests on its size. The CDR3, as DNA: TGTGCCAGCAGTACGCTCCAAGAGACCCAGTACTTC. Translating it yields CASSTLQETQYF. V and J are TRBV6-1 and TRBJ2-5; D unresolved. Germline V gene data show CDR1 as MNHNS and CDR2 as SASEGT. The V gene lost 5 bases and the J gene lost 1 base, with 5 bases spanning the gap. The CDR3 extends over 12 amino acids.

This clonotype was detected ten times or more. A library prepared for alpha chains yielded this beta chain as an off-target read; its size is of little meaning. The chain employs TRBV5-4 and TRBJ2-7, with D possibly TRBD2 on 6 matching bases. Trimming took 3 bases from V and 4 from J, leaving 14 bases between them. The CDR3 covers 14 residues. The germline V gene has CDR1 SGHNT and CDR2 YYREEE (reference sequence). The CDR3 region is CASSSAREPYEQYF. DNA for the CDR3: TGTGCCAGCAGCTCCGCTCGGGAGCCTTACGAGCAGTACTTC.

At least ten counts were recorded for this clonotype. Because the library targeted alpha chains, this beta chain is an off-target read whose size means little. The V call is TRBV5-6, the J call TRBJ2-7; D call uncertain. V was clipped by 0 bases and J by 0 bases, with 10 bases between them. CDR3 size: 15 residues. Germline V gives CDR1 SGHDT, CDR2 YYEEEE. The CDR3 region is CASSLGSAYSYEQYF. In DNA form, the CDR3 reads TGTGCCAGCAGCTTGGGGAGTGCCTACTCCTACGAGCAGTACTTC.

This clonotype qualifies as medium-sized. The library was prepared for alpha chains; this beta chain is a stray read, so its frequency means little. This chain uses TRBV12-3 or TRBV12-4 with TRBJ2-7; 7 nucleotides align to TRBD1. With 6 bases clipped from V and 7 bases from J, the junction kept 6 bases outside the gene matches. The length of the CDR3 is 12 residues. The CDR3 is CASSSRQGEQYF. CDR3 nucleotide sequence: TGTGCCAGCAGCTCCAGACAGGGTGAGCAGTACTTC.

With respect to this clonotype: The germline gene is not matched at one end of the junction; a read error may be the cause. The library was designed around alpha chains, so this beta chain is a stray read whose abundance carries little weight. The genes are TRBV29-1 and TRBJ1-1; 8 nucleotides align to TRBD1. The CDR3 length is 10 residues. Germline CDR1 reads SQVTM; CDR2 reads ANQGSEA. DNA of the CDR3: TGCAGCGTTGATATTCAGGGGGCTGTCTTT. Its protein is CSVDIQGAVF.

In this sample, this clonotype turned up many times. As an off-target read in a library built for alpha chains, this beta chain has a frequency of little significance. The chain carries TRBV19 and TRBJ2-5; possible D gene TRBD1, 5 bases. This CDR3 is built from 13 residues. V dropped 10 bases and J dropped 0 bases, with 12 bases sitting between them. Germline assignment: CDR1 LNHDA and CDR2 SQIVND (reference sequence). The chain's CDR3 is CATSGKDQETQYF. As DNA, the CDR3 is TGTGCCACATCAGGGAAAGACCAAGAGACCCAGTACTTC.

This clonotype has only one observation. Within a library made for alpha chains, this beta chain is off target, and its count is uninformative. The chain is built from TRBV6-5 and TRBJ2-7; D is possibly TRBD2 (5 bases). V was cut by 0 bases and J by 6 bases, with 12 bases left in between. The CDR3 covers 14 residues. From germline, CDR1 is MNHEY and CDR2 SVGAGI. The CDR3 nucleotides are TGTGCCAGCAGTTACTCGAGGTTAGCGAGCGAGCAGTACTTC. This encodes CASSYSRLASEQYF.

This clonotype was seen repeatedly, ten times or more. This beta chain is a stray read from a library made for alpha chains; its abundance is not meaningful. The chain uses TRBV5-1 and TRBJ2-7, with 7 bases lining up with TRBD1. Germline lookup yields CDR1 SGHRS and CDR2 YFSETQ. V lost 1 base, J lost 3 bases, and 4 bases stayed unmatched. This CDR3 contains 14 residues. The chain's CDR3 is CASSLRDSLYEQYF. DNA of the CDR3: TGCGCCAGCAGCTTGAGGGACAGCCTCTACGAGCAGTACTTC.

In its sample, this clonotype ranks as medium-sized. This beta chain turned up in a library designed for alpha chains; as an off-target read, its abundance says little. This CDR3 reads CASSSLYEQYF. The CDR3 coding sequence is TGTGCCAGCAGTTCCCTCTACGAGCAGTACTTC. V is TRBV27 and J is TRBJ2-7; D call uncertain. Trimming removed 4 bases from V and 3 bases from J, with 4 bases in between. The germline V gene encodes CDR1 MNHEY and CDR2 SMNVEV (reference sequence). The CDR3 extends over 11 amino acids.

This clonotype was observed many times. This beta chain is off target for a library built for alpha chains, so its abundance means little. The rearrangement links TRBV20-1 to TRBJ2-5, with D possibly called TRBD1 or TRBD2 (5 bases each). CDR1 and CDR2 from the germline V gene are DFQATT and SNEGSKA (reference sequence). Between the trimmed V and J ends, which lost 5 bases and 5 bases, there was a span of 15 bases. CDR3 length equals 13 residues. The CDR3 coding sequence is TGCAGTGCTCCCGGAGAGGGGACGGAGACCCAGTACTTC. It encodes CSAPGEGTETQYF.